This is a list of T cell receptor beta chains from one sample in a study of blood T cells in healthy people across ages. One entry per CDR3 protein, called by TCRdb with MiXCR from the 5' RACE reads. Here the sample spans about 1.4 million distinct CDR3 sequences, almost 60% being singletons. Sequenced input: blood. The receptors originated from a man aged 18-30 years in good health. Each CDR3 is given with its conserved first and last residue. The D gene is left open where the match is weak. Only some rows state a clone size, as once, few, many or a class for expanded clones.

v_gene: TRBV7-9
len: 14
abundance: once
d_gene: TRBD1
j_gene: TRBJ1-6
CDR3aa: CASSFGTANSPLHF
CDR3nt: TGTGCCAGCAGCTTCGGGACAGCCAATTCACCCCTCCACTTT

v_gene: TRBV11-2
len: 14
abundance: once
d_gene: TRBD1
j_gene: TRBJ2-4
CDR3aa: CASSQGALTALQYF
CDR3nt: TGTGCCAGCAGCCAGGGGGCCTTGACAGCCCTTCAGTACTTC

v_gene: TRBV5-4
len: 16
abundance: NA
d_gene: NA
j_gene: TRBJ2-7
CDR3aa: CASSPPQGNRPHEQYF
CDR3nt: TGTGCCAGCAGCCCACCTCAGGGAAATCGTCCCCACGAGCAGTACTTC

v_gene: TRBV7-9
len: 15
abundance: NA
d_gene: NA
j_gene: TRBJ1-1
CDR3aa: CASSPPLKRATEAFF
CDR3nt: TGTGCCAGCAGCCCGCCTTTGAAACGGGCGACTGAAGCTTTCTTT

v_gene: TRBV11-3
len: 13
abundance: NA
d_gene: NA
j_gene: TRBJ2-5
CDR3aa: CASSPQIGGTQYF
CDR3nt: TGTGCCAGCAGCCCCCAGATTGGAGGGACCCAGTACTTC

v_gene: TRBV20-1
len: 11
abundance: many
d_gene: NA
j_gene: TRBJ2-7
CDR3aa: CSAREAYEQYF
CDR3nt: TGCAGTGCTAGAGAGGCCTACGAGCAGTACTTC

v_gene: TRBV6-2/TRBV6-3
len: 15
abundance: NA
d_gene: TRBD1
j_gene: TRBJ2-7
CDR3aa: CASRRTGALSYEQYF
CDR3nt: TGTGCCAGCAGGCGAACAGGGGCCCTCTCCTACGAGCAGTACTTC

v_gene: TRBV15
len: 14
abundance: NA
d_gene: NA
j_gene: TRBJ2-1
CDR3aa: CATSRENVGNEQFF
CDR3nt: TGTGCCACCAGCAGAGAAAATGTGGGCAATGAGCAGTTCTTC

v_gene: TRBV6-1
len: 16
abundance: NA
d_gene: TRBD1
j_gene: TRBJ2-3
CDR3aa: CASSVRQGIGADAQYF
CDR3nt: TGTGCCAGCAGTGTCAGACAGGGGATTGGAGCAGATGCGCAGTATTTT

v_gene: TRBV11-2
len: 18
abundance: NA
d_gene: TRBD2
j_gene: TRBJ2-1
CDR3aa: CASSSTSGGPNSYNEQFF
CDR3nt: TGTGCCAGCAGCTCAACTAGCGGGGGCCCGAACTCCTACAATGAGCAGTTCTTC

v_gene: TRBV4-2
len: 15
abundance: NA
d_gene: TRBD1
j_gene: TRBJ1-2
CDR3aa: CASSQDHTGGYGYTF
CDR3nt: TGTGCCAGCAGCCAAGATCACACAGGGGGCTATGGCTACACCTTC

v_gene: TRBV7-9
len: 12
abundance: NA
d_gene: NA
j_gene: TRBJ1-5
CDR3aa: CASSLDLEPQHF
CDR3nt: TGTGCCAGCAGCTTAGATTTGGAGCCCCAGCATTTT

v_gene: TRBV9
len: 16
abundance: NA
d_gene: TRBD2
j_gene: TRBJ2-7
CDR3aa: CASSAGTSAAHYEQYF
CDR3nt: TGTGCCAGCAGCGCGGGGACTAGCGCCGCGCATTACGAGCAGTACTTC

v_gene: TRBV3-1
len: 15
abundance: NA
d_gene: NA
j_gene: TRBJ2-7
CDR3aa: CASSQFAGIGNEQYF
CDR3nt: TGTGCCAGCAGCCAATTCGCAGGGATTGGTAACGAGCAGTACTTC

v_gene: TRBV6-5
len: 14
abundance: NA
d_gene: NA
j_gene: TRBJ2-7
CDR3aa: CASSYLESDYEQYF
CDR3nt: TGTGCCAGCAGTTACTTAGAGAGCGACTACGAGCAGTACTTC

v_gene: TRBV7-8
len: 18
abundance: NA
d_gene: NA
j_gene: TRBJ2-6
CDR3aa: CASSLVSPGVPGANVLTF
CDR3nt: TGTGCCAGCAGCTTAGTCTCTCCAGGGGTGCCTGGGGCCAACGTCCTGACTTTC

v_gene: TRBV5-6
len: 14
abundance: NA
d_gene: NA
j_gene: TRBJ2-7
CDR3aa: CASTKMTENCEQYF
CDR3nt: TGTGCCAGCACCAAGATGACAGAGAACTGCGAGCAGTACTTC

v_gene: TRBV27
len: 14
abundance: few
d_gene: TRBD2
j_gene: TRBJ2-1
CDR3aa: CASSLQTSGNEQFF
CDR3nt: TGTGCCAGCAGTTTACAAACTAGCGGCAATGAGCAGTTCTTC

v_gene: TRBV2
len: 14
abundance: NA
d_gene: TRBD1
j_gene: TRBJ2-7
CDR3aa: CAIPNRDRNYEQYF
CDR3nt: TGTGCCATCCCCAACCGGGACAGAAATTACGAGCAGTACTTC

v_gene: TRBV4-3
len: 12
abundance: NA
d_gene: NA
j_gene: TRBJ1-2
CDR3aa: CASGAQNGGYTF
CDR3nt: TGCGCCAGCGGCGCGCAGAATGGAGGCTACACCTTC

v_gene: TRBV29-1
len: 14
abundance: NA
d_gene: NA
j_gene: TRBJ1-2
CDR3aa: CSVRGGPANYGYTF
CDR3nt: TGCAGCGTACGGGGGGGACCTGCTAACTATGGCTACACCTTC

v_gene: TRBV6-6
len: 15
abundance: NA
d_gene: TRBD1
j_gene: TRBJ1-6
CDR3aa: CATDPRWTGDSPLHF
CDR3nt: TGTGCCACCGACCCAAGGTGGACAGGGGATTCACCCCTCCACTTT

v_gene: TRBV6-6
len: 15
abundance: NA
d_gene: TRBD1
j_gene: TRBJ2-5
CDR3aa: CASTSGDRGLETQYF
CDR3nt: TGTGCCAGCACATCGGGGGACAGGGGGCTTGAGACCCAGTACTTC

v_gene: TRBV7-9
len: 14
abundance: NA
d_gene: NA
j_gene: TRBJ1-2
CDR3aa: CASSPNLGDYGYTF
CDR3nt: TGTGCCAGCAGCCCAAACCTCGGGGACTATGGCTACACCTTC

v_gene: TRBV4-1
len: 13
abundance: NA
d_gene: NA
j_gene: TRBJ2-4
CDR3aa: CASSPRGPDIQYF
CDR3nt: TGCGCCAGCAGCCCCCGGGGGCCAGACATTCAGTACTTC

v_gene: TRBV2
len: 11
abundance: NA
d_gene: NA
j_gene: TRBJ1-1
CDR3aa: CASGAGWEAFF
CDR3nt: TGTGCCAGTGGGGCTGGATGGGAAGCTTTCTTT

v_gene: TRBV5-1
len: 16
abundance: NA
d_gene: TRBD1
j_gene: TRBJ2-7
CDR3aa: CASSQGQGLSVDEQYF
CDR3nt: TGCGCCAGCAGCCAGGGACAGGGCTTGTCCGTCGACGAGCAGTACTTC

v_gene: TRBV27
len: 12
abundance: few
d_gene: NA
j_gene: TRBJ2-1
CDR3aa: CASGEFGNEQFF
CDR3nt: TGTGCCAGCGGGGAGTTCGGCAATGAGCAGTTCTTC

v_gene: TRBV13
len: 14
abundance: few
d_gene: NA
j_gene: TRBJ1-1
CDR3aa: CASSGRTTNTEAFF
CDR3nt: TGTGCCAGCAGCGGACGGACGACGAACACTGAAGCTTTCTTT

v_gene: TRBV7-2
len: 15
abundance: NA
d_gene: TRBD1
j_gene: TRBJ2-7
CDR3aa: CASSLVGQTYYEQYF
CDR3nt: TGTGCCAGCAGCTTAGTGGGACAGACCTACTACGAGCAGTACTTC

v_gene: TRBV15
len: 13
abundance: few
d_gene: NA
j_gene: TRBJ2-3
CDR3aa: CATSRSLADTQYF
CDR3nt: TGTGCCACCAGCCGCTCTCTAGCGGATACGCAGTATTTT

v_gene: TRBV4-3
len: 15
abundance: NA
d_gene: NA
j_gene: TRBJ2-7
CDR3aa: CASSQDRFGGYEQYF
CDR3nt: TGCGCCAGCAGCCAAGATAGGTTTGGGGGGTACGAGCAGTACTTC

v_gene: TRBV7-8
len: 17
abundance: once
d_gene: TRBD2
j_gene: TRBJ2-3
CDR3aa: CASSSPKAGASTDTQYF
CDR3nt: TGTGCCAGCAGCTCCCCAAAAGCGGGGGCTAGCACAGATACGCAGTATTTT

v_gene: TRBV6-4
len: 15
abundance: few
d_gene: TRBD2
j_gene: TRBJ2-1
CDR3aa: CASSEGLAGHNEQFF
CDR3nt: TGTGCCAGCAGTGAGGGACTAGCGGGCCACAATGAGCAGTTCTTC

v_gene: TRBV4-1
len: 15
abundance: NA
d_gene: TRBD1
j_gene: TRBJ1-1
CDR3aa: CASSQGGQAAFEAFF
CDR3nt: TGCGCCAGCAGCCAAGGTGGACAGGCAGCTTTTGAAGCTTTCTTT

v_gene: TRBV6-5
len: 15
abundance: NA
d_gene: NA
j_gene: TRBJ1-1
CDR3aa: CASISAPGRPGEAFF
CDR3nt: TGTGCCAGCATTTCGGCCCCGGGGCGCCCGGGGGAAGCTTTCTTT

v_gene: TRBV5-1
len: 13
abundance: NA
d_gene: NA
j_gene: TRBJ2-1
CDR3aa: CASSWGAYNEQFF
CDR3nt: TGCGCCAGCAGCTGGGGTGCCTACAATGAGCAGTTCTTC

v_gene: TRBV25-1
len: 15
abundance: NA
d_gene: NA
j_gene: TRBJ2-5
CDR3aa: CASSEEVTGEGEQYF
CDR3nt: TGTGCCAGCAGTGAAGAGGTAACAGGGGAGGGAGAGCAGTACTTC

v_gene: TRBV6-1
len: 13
abundance: NA
d_gene: NA
j_gene: TRBJ2-5
CDR3aa: CASSERRQETQYF
CDR3nt: TGTGCCAGCAGTGAACGGCGCCAAGAGACCCAGTACTTC

v_gene: TRBV27
len: 15
abundance: few
d_gene: TRBD1
j_gene: TRBJ2-1
CDR3aa: CASSPGQGYYNEQFF
CDR3nt: TGTGCCAGCAGTCCCGGACAGGGATATTACAATGAGCAGTTCTTC

v_gene: TRBV7-2
len: 13
abundance: NA
d_gene: TRBD1
j_gene: TRBJ1-1
CDR3aa: CASSSSPVNRGFF
CDR3nt: TGTGCCAGCAGCTCCAGCCCTGTAAACAGGGGTTTCTTT

v_gene: TRBV6-2/TRBV6-3
len: 13
abundance: NA
d_gene: TRBD2
j_gene: TRBJ2-1
CDR3aa: CASRPPAGDEQFF
CDR3nt: TGTGCCAGCAGACCGCCCGCGGGAGATGAGCAGTTCTTC

v_gene: TRBV2
len: 15
abundance: few
d_gene: NA
j_gene: TRBJ2-4
CDR3aa: CASSSRGIAKNIQYF
CDR3nt: TGTGCCAGCAGCTCCAGGGGAATAGCCAAAAACATTCAGTACTTC

v_gene: TRBV6-2/TRBV6-3
len: 14
abundance: NA
d_gene: TRBD1
j_gene: TRBJ2-3
CDR3aa: CASSEQGAPDTQYF
CDR3nt: TGTGCCAGCAGTGAACAGGGGGCCCCAGATACGCAGTATTTT

v_gene: TRBV11-2
len: 15
abundance: few
d_gene: TRBD2
j_gene: TRBJ2-1
CDR3aa: CASSFGRVSYNEQFF
CDR3nt: TGTGCCAGCAGCTTTGGGAGGGTCTCCTACAATGAGCAGTTCTTC

v_gene: TRBV7-2
len: 15
abundance: NA
d_gene: TRBD2
j_gene: TRBJ2-7
CDR3aa: CASSYLAGAAYEQYF
CDR3nt: TGTGCCAGCAGCTATTTAGCGGGGGCCGCTTACGAGCAGTACTTC

v_gene: TRBV28
len: 14
abundance: NA
d_gene: NA
j_gene: TRBJ1-2
CDR3aa: CASTEGGRNYGYTF
CDR3nt: TGTGCCAGCACAGAAGGGGGGCGAAACTATGGCTACACCTTC

v_gene: TRBV21-1
len: 21
abundance: NA
d_gene: NA
j_gene: TRBJ2-6
CDR3aa: CASSSKGSTGGVCSGANVLTF
CDR3nt: TGTGCCAGCAGCTCCAAAGGTAGTACAGGGGGCGTTTGCTCTGGGGCCAACGTCCTGACTTTC

v_gene: TRBV6-2/TRBV6-3
len: 17
abundance: NA
d_gene: NA
j_gene: TRBJ1-1
CDR3aa: CASVPRRGLSMNAEAFF
CDR3nt: TGTGCCAGCGTCCCTCGTAGGGGCCTATCTATGAACGCTGAAGCTTTCTTT

v_gene: TRBV27
len: 15
abundance: NA
d_gene: NA
j_gene: TRBJ2-3
CDR3aa: CASSEGWVGTDTQYF
CDR3nt: TGTGCCAGCAGTGAAGGGTGGGTCGGCACAGATACGCAGTATTTT

v_gene: TRBV6-4
len: 13
abundance: NA
d_gene: NA
j_gene: TRBJ1-2
CDR3aa: CASSPFINYGYTF
CDR3nt: TGTGCCAGCAGCCCCTTTATTAACTATGGCTACACCTTC

v_gene: TRBV18
len: 14
abundance: few
d_gene: TRBD1
j_gene: TRBJ1-6
CDR3aa: CASSLQGRVSPLHF
CDR3nt: TGTGCCAGCTCATTACAGGGGCGCGTTTCACCCCTCCACTTT

v_gene: TRBV6-6
len: 14
abundance: NA
d_gene: TRBD1
j_gene: TRBJ2-1
CDR3aa: CASSADRGRNEQFF
CDR3nt: TGTGCCAGCAGTGCGGACAGGGGGCGCAATGAGCAGTTCTTC

v_gene: TRBV6-1
len: 17
abundance: NA
d_gene: TRBD1
j_gene: TRBJ1-4
CDR3aa: CASRQTGTGVEDEKLFF
CDR3nt: TGTGCCAGCAGACAAACCGGGACAGGGGTGGAGGATGAAAAACTGTTTTTT

v_gene: TRBV5-1
len: 16
abundance: NA
d_gene: NA
j_gene: TRBJ2-2
CDR3aa: CASSNTGSRDTGELFF
CDR3nt: TGCGCCAGCAGCAACACAGGGAGCCGGGACACCGGGGAGCTGTTTTTT

v_gene: TRBV6-6
len: 14
abundance: few
d_gene: TRBD1
j_gene: TRBJ1-5
CDR3aa: CASSPDRRNQPQHF
CDR3nt: TGTGCCAGCAGTCCGGACAGGAGAAATCAGCCCCAGCATTTT

v_gene: TRBV29-1
len: 14
abundance: NA
d_gene: TRBD2
j_gene: TRBJ2-1
CDR3aa: CSGLGLADYNEQFF
CDR3nt: TGCAGCGGGCTGGGACTAGCGGATTACAATGAGCAGTTCTTC

v_gene: TRBV19
len: 16
abundance: NA
d_gene: TRBD1
j_gene: TRBJ1-3
CDR3aa: CASSSPGGRSGNTIYF
CDR3nt: TGTGCCAGTAGTTCCCCAGGGGGCCGCTCTGGAAACACCATATATTTT

v_gene: TRBV25-1
len: 14
abundance: few
d_gene: NA
j_gene: TRBJ1-2
CDR3aa: CASSEFGFGYGYTF
CDR3nt: TGTGCCAGCAGTGAATTCGGGTTTGGCTATGGCTACACCTTC

v_gene: TRBV6-6
len: 14
abundance: NA
d_gene: NA
j_gene: TRBJ2-7
CDR3aa: CASKSGSRSYEQYF
CDR3nt: TGTGCCAGCAAAAGCGGGTCGAGGTCCTACGAGCAGTACTTC